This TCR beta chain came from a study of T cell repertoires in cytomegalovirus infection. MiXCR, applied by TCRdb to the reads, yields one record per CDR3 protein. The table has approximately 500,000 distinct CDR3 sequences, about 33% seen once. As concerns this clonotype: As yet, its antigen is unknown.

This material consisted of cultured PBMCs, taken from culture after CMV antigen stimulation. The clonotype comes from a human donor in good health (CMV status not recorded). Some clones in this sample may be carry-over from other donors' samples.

As DNA, the CDR3 is TGTGCCAGCAGCTCAGGGGCGGCTAGGGACACTGAAGCTTTCTTT. This codes for CASSSGAARDTEAFF. The genes are TRBV11-3 and TRBJ1-1; tentative D call: TRBD1 (6 bases). Germline V lookup: CDR1 SGHNT, CDR2 YENEEA. The CDR3 spans 15 residues. V was pared by 4 bases and J by 3 bases, with 15 bases between.